This T cell receptor beta chain appears in the sequencing data of a study of immune heterogeneity within non-small cell lung tumors (dated by TCRdb to 2016 to 2019). Looking at the study overall: By histology, the tumors were several squamous cell carcinomas, about nine non-squamous carcinomas and 1 tumor not otherwise specified. Whole-exome sequencing, RNA-seq and TCR beta repertoire sequencing were combined for multiple spatially distinct regions from each NSCLC tumor so that intratumoral immune heterogeneity could be examined. TCR repertoires were analyzed from 57 tumor loci of under 19 patients, while transcriptome data covered only 40 to 50 loci from eleven to twelve patients. Binding of neoantigens to the HLA alleles of each patient was predicted with netMHCpan-3.0 for mutant peptides of 8 to 11 amino acids.

Findings and caveats that apply to the study as a whole: A moderate positive correlation (R around 0.35), which was statistically significant, linked local T-cell repertoire clonality to local tumor mutational burden. For the most part, high-frequency TCR beta clonotypes differed from one individual patient to another. Within a patient, the same dominant CDR3B clonotypes appeared at multiple loci, but different tumor locations also contained unique high-frequency clones.

The TCR beta CDR3 region was amplified with a multiplex PCR system, in which a first round of 10 to 11 cycles was run using 32 V-gene forward and 13 J-gene reverse primers. The first PCR round used a QIAGEN Multiplex PCR Kit, and the primer sequences were filed in Chinese patent CN105087789A. Illumina universal primers were attached in a second round of PCR run with the Phusion High-Fidelity PCR Kit. The TCR libraries underwent paired-end sequencing with a read length of 151 bp on the Illumina HiSeq X Ten platform. In the source study's methods: Cutadapt removed reads without multiplex PCR primers, PEAR merged read pairs, and MiXCR with default settings called CDR3 regions. Shannon entropy measured repertoire diversity, while clonality was calculated as one minus the Shannon entropy divided by the ln of the count of productive unique sequences. A clonotype counted as a dominant or high-frequency T-cell clone when its frequency was 0.5% or higher. TCRdb reanalyzed the raw reads on its own, using fastp at Q25 for trimming and MiXCR for clone calling, and kept in-frame beta chains. Rows matching on CDR3 protein sequence are summarized as one entry with the most common DNA and genes. These V and J calls derive from TCRdb rather than the authors' analysis. The sample table holds about 11,000 distinct CDR3 sequences, of which almost 30% were seen once. In total, the top ten clones hold roughly 8.1% of the sample.

Notes on this clonotype: It lacks a known antigen. A much more abundant neighbour one base away suggests this may be a read error. The limits of the CDR3 on the DNA are not certain, so only TCRdb's listed CDR3 is given.

Spanning cysteine to phenylalanine, the CDR3 consists of 14 amino acids. Looking up the germline V gene yields CDR1 MNHNS and CDR2 SASEGT. For the TCR template, genomic DNA was extracted from bulk tumor tissue, and approximately 550 ng of gDNA was amplified for each sample. During surgery, multiple biopsies were taken from each primary tumor and placed as far apart as possible within the tumor mass. The study cohort was described as untreated, and patients were newly diagnosed NSCLC cases undergoing curative surgery. The donor group was made up of about 15 newly diagnosed non-small cell lung cancer patients undergoing surgery with curative intent. A couple of independent pathologists examined the resected tumor masses. Only high-quality DNA and RNA samples were carried forward to sequencing.

Source material: lung tumor tissue. The source is an older woman with non-small cell lung cancer. The chain is assembled from TRBV6-1 and TRBJ1-4. CDR3 sequence: CAIRPIGLMKNCFF.